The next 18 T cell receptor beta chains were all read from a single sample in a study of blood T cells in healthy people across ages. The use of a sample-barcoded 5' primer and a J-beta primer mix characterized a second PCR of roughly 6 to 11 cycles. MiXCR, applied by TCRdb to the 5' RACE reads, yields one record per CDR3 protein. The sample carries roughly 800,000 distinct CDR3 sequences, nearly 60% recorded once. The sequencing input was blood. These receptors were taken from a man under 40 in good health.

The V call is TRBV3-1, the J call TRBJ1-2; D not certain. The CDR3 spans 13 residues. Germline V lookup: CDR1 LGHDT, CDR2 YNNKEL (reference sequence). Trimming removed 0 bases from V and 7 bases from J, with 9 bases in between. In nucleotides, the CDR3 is TGTGCCAGCAGCCAAGATCCGGCGAGTGGCTACACCTTC. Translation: CASSQDPASGYTF.

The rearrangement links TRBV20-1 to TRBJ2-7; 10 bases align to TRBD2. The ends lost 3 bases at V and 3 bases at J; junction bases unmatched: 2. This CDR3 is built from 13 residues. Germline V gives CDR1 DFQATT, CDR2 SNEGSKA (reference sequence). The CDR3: CSASRTSGYEQYF. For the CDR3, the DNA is TGCAGTGCTAGTAGGACTAGCGGCTACGAGCAGTACTTC.

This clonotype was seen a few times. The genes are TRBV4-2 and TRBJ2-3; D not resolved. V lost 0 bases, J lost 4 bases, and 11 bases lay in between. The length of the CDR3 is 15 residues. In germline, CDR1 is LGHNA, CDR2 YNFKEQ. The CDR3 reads CASSQDYSFSDTQYF. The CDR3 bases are TGTGCCAGCAGCCAAGATTATAGTTTTTCAGATACGCAGTATTTT.

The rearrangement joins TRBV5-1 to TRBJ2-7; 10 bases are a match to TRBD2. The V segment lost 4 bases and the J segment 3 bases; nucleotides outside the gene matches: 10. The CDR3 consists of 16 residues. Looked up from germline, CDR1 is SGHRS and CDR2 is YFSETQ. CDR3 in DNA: TGCGCCAGCAGCCCCCTAACCACTAGCGGGATCTACGAGCAGTACTTC. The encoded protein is CASSPLTTSGIYEQYF.

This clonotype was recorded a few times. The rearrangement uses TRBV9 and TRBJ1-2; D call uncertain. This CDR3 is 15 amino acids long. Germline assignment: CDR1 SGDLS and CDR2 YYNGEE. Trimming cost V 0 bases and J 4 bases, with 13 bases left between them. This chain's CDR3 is CASSVEDYSSYGYTF. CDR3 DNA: TGTGCCAGCAGCGTAGAGGACTACTCATCCTATGGCTACACCTTC.

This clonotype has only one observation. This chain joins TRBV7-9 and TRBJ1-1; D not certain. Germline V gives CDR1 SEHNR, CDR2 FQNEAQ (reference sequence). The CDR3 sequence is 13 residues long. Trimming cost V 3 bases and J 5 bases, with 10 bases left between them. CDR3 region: CASSFPVGTEAFF. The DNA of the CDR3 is TGTGCCAGCAGCTTCCCGGTCGGGACTGAAGCTTTCTTT.

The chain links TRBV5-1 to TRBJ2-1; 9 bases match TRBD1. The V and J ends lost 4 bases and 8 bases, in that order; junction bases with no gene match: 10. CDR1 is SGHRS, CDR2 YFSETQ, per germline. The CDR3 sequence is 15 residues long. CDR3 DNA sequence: TGCGCCAGCAGCCAAACCGGGACAGGGATCGATGAGCAGTTCTTC. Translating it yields CASSQTGTGIDEQFF.

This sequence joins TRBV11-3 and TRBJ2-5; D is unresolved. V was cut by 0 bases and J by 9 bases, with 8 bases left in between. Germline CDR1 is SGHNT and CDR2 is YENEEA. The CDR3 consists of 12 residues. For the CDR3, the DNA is TGTGCCAGCAGCTTAGAACTGAGCCCCCAGTACTTC. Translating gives CASSLELSPQYF.

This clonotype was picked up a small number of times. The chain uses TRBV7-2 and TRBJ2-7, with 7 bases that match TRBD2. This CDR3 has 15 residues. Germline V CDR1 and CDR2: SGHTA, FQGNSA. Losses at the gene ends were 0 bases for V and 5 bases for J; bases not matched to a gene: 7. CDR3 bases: TGTGCCAGCAGCTTAGCCGCAGGGAGGGCCGACGAGCAGTACTTC. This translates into CASSLAAGRADEQYF.

The CDR3 region is CSYQDEYNEQFF. As DNA, the CDR3 is TGCAGTTATCAGGACGAATACAATGAGCAGTTCTTC. The V gene is TRBV20-1, the J gene TRBJ2-1; D is uncertain. The CDR3 covers 12 residues. V lost 8 bases, J lost 4 bases, and 12 bases lay in between. CDR1 is DFQATT and CDR2 is SNEGSKA in the germline V gene (reference sequence).

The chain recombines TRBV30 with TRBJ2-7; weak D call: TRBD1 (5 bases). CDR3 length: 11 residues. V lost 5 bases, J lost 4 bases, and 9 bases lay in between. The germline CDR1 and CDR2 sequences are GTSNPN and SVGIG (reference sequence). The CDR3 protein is CAWGPGYEQYF. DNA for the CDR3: TGTGCCTGGGGACCAGGGTACGAGCAGTACTTC.

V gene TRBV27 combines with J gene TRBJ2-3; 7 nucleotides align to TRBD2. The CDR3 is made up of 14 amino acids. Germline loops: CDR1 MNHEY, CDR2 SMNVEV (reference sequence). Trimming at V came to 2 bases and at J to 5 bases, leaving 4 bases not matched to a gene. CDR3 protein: CASSLRAGEDTQYF. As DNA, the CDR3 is TGTGCCAGCAGTTTAAGGGCGGGGGAAGATACGCAGTATTTT.

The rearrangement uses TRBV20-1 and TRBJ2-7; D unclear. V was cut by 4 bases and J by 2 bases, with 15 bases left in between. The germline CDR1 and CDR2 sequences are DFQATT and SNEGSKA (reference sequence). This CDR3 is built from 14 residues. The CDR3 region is CSANKGSAPYEQYF. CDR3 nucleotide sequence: TGCAGTGCTAATAAAGGGTCAGCACCCTACGAGCAGTACTTC.

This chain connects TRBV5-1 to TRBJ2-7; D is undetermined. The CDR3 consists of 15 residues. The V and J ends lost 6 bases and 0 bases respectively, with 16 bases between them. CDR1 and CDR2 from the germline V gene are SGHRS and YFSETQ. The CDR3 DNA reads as TGCGCCAGCAAGGCTTGGTCTGCGAGCTCCTACGAGCAGTACTTC. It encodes CASKAWSASSYEQYF.

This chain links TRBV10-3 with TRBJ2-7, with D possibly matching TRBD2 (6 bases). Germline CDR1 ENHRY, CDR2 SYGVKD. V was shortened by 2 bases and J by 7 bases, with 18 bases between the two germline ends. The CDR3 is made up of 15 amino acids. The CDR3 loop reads CAISERAGRRDEQYF. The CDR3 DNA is TGTGCCATCAGTGAGAGGGCGGGACGAAGAGATGAGCAGTACTTC.

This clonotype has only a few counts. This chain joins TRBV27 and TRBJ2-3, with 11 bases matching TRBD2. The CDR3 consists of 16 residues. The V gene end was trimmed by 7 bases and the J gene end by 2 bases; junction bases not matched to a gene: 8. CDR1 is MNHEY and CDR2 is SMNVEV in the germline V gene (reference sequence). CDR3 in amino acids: CASNRQLAGVTDTQYF. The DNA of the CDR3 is TGTGCCAGCAATCGGCAACTAGCGGGAGTCACAGATACGCAGTATTTT.

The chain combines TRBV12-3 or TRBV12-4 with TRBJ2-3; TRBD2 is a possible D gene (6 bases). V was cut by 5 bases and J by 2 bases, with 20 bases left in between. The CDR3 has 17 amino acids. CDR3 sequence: CASSHLERADLTDTQYF. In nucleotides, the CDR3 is TGTGCCAGCAGTCACCTCGAGCGGGCCGACCTCACAGATACGCAGTATTTT.

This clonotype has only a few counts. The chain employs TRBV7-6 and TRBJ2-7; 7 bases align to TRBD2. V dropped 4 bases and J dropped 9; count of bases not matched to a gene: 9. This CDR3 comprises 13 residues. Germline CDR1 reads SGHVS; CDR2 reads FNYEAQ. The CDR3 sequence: CASSSSGPQVQYF. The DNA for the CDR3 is TGTGCCAGCAGCTCTAGCGGCCCCCAGGTGCAGTACTTC.